This TCR beta chain came from a study of CD8 T cells in ankylosing spondylitis. Notes on the study in general: Several of the motif variants were reported before in synovial fluid and blood from reactive arthritis. Significantly higher representation of disease-linked clones was reported for matched ankylosing spondylitis synovial fluid. Disease-associated clonotypes exhibited CD8+ identity and were relatively infrequent in peripheral blood. For ankylosing spondylitis blood, a TCR beta motif of 7 or 8 highly homologous variants appeared characteristic.

5'-RACE, quantitative and with molecular barcodes, yielded the TCR beta libraries. Each CDR3 protein is one row after TCRdb ran MiXCR on the 5' RACE reads. The sample carries just under 550,000 distinct CDR3 sequences, about 12% recorded once. The V gene lost 1 base and the J gene lost 2 bases, with 9 bases spanning the gap. Germline lookup yields CDR1 SGHTA and CDR2 FQGNSA. The CDR3 consists of 15 residues. This clonotype was observed a handful of times. Its antigen is unknown. What was sequenced was blood, either unsorted or a sorted T cell fraction (not recorded which). This chain uses TRBV7-2 with TRBJ1-3; no definite D call. The receptor's source is a male donor with ankylosing spondylitis. CDR3 loop: CASSLVRGAGNTIYF. The CDR3 DNA reads TGTGCCAGCAGCTTAGTTCGGGGAGCTGGAAACACCATATATTTT.